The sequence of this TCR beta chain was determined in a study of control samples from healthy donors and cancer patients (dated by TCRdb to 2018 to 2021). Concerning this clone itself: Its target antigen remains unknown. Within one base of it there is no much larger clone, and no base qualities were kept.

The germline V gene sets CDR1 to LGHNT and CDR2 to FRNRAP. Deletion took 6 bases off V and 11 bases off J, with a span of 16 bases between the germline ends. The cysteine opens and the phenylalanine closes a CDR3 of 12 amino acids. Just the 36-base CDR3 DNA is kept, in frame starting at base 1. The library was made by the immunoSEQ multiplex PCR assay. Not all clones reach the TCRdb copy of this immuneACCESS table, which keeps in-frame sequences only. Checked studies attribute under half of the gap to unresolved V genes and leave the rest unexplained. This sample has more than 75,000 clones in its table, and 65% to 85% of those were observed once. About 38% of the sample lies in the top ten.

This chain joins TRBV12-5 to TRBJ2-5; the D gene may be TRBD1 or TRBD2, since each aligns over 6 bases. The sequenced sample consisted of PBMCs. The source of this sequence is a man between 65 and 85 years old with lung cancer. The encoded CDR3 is CASGNLTGRQYF. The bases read TGTGCTAGTGGAAATCTCACAGGGAGGCAGTACTTC.